The 8 T cell receptor beta chains given below trace back to one sample, sequenced in a study of control samples from healthy donors and cancer patients. Profiling relied on immunoSEQ multiplex PCR, and the TCRdb table lists in-frame clones only, not all of them. The sample yields just under 60,000 clones, 92% seen once. Sample: PBMCs. These receptors all stem from a middle-aged man with colorectal cancer.

This sequence joins TRBV5-6 and TRBJ2-5; D possibly uses TRBD1 or TRBD2 (5 bases each). Deletions cut 1 base from V and 0 bases from J, with 16 bases between. The germline V gene encodes CDR1 SGHDT and CDR2 YYEEEE. This CDR3 has 17 amino acids. The CDR3 protein is CASSLNGAGGDQETQYF. The DNA for the CDR3 is TGTGCCAGCAGCTTGAATGGGGCGGGTGGAGACCAAGAGACCCAGTACTTC. The variable domain in full, with the rest retrieved from reference TRBV5-6 and TRBJ2-5, is DAGVTQSPTHLIKTRGQQVTLRCSPKSGHDTVSWYQQALGQGPQFIFQYYEEEERQRGNFPDRFSGHQFPNYSSELNVNALLLGDSALYLCASSLNGAGGDQETQYFGPGTRLLVL.

The chain uses TRBV7-8 and TRBJ1-2; no reliable D call. The CDR3 covers 14 residues. V gave up 2 bases and J gave up 4 bases, with 11 bases separating them. Per the germline V gene, CDR1 is SGHVS and CDR2 is FQNEAQ. CDR3 loop: CASSLSEGPYGYTF. The CDR3 coding sequence is TGTGCCAGCAGCTTAAGTGAGGGTCCCTATGGCTACACCTTC.

As for this clone: A read error may produce the germline difference seen at one junction end. The chain recombines TRBV12-3 or TRBV12-4 with TRBJ1-6; D not resolved. The CDR3 is made up of 12 amino acids. CDR3 sequence reads: CASCFQNSPLHF. The CDR3 DNA follows: TGTGCCAGCTGTTTCCAAAATTCACCCCTCCACTTT.

The chain recombines TRBV18 with TRBJ1-3; D is ambiguous. CDR1 is KGHSH and CDR2 is LQKENI in the germline V gene. This CDR3 has 13 residues. V was pared by 3 bases and J by 2 bases, with 5 bases between. This CDR3 reads CASSPQAGNTIYF. DNA of the CDR3: TGTGCCAGCTCACCCCAGGCTGGAAACACCATATATTTT.

V gene TRBV2 combines with J gene TRBJ1-1, with D unclear. V was pared by 4 bases and J by 5 bases, with 11 bases between. The CDR3 has 13 amino acids. Germline loops: CDR1 SNHLY, CDR2 FYNNEI. In DNA form, the CDR3 reads TGTGCCAGCAGTGTTGGAGTGAGAACTGAAGCTTTCTTT. Its translation is CASSVGVRTEAFF.

The rearrangement joins TRBV11-2 to TRBJ1-1, with no clear D. Germline-derived CDR1 and CDR2 are SGHAT and FQNNGV. The ends were cut back, 4 bases at V and 1 base at J, with 4 bases in the middle. This CDR3 comprises 12 residues. CDR3 in amino acids: CASSSRNTEAFF. CDR3 coding DNA: TGTGCCAGCAGCTCCCGGAACACTGAAGCTTTCTTT.

The chain has TRBV6-5 and TRBJ1-1; no reliable D call. V lost 2 bases to trimming and J lost 4 bases, with 11 bases between them. This CDR3 comprises 14 residues. CDR1 and CDR2 (germline): MNHEY, SVGAGI. CDR3 in DNA: TGTGCCAGCAGTTACATCGTCGGGGTCACTGAAGCTTTCTTT. Its protein product is CASSYIVGVTEAFF.

The chain links TRBV4-1 to TRBJ2-2; D perhaps matches TRBD1 (7 bases). The germline CDR1 and CDR2 sequences are MGHRA and YSYEKL. Trimming took off 1 base at V and 6 bases at J, with 15 bases between the two ends. The CDR3 contains 16 residues. CDR3 sequence (DNA): TGCGCCAGCAGCCAAGTTAGGGCAGGGGGGCCCGGGGAGCTGTTTTTT. This sequence encodes CASSQVRAGGPGELFF.